The rows below give T cell receptor beta chains drawn from one sample of a study of CD8+CD57+ T cells in acquired aplastic anemia. TCRdb re-called the reads with MiXCR, one entry per CDR3 protein. Seen here are 50,000 to 70,000 distinct CDR3 sequences, 55% observed once, and the top ten hold 2.5%. Source material: sorted CD4+, CD8+, or CD8+CD57+ T cells (not recorded which) from PBMCs. These receptors were collected from a human donor in good health, serving as a control. CDR3s include the opening cysteine and the closing phenylalanine or tryptophan. Fields, in order: J gene, V gene, D gene, clone size, CDR3 protein, CDR3 DNA. A D gene is named only where the DNA matches it firmly. Not every row has a clone size; where given, it reads once, few, many or a size class.

j_gene: TRBJ1-5; v_gene: TRBV7-6; d_gene: .; abundance: .; CDR3aa: CASSRQGGNQQPQHF; CDR3nt: TGTGCCAGCAGCCGCCAGGGTGGTAATCAACAGCCCCAGCATTTT
j_gene: TRBJ1-1; v_gene: TRBV7-9; d_gene: .; abundance: .; CDR3aa: CASSFYANTEAFF; CDR3nt: TGTGCCAGCAGCTTTTATGCAAACACTGAAGCTTTCTTT
j_gene: TRBJ2-5; v_gene: TRBV24-1; d_gene: .; abundance: .; CDR3aa: CATSDRLGQQETQYF; CDR3nt: TGTGCCACCAGTGACCGATTAGGACAGCAAGAGACCCAGTACTTC
j_gene: TRBJ1-1; v_gene: TRBV9; d_gene: .; abundance: .; CDR3aa: CASSLLGAWGTEAFF; CDR3nt: TGTGCCAGCAGTTTACTTGGGGCCTGGGGGACTGAAGCTTTCTTT
j_gene: TRBJ2-7; v_gene: TRBV19; d_gene: TRBD1; abundance: once; CDR3aa: CASSEGAACEQYF; CDR3nt: TGTGCCAGTAGCGAGGGGGCTGCCTGCGAGCAGTACTTC
j_gene: TRBJ1-2; v_gene: TRBV10-3; d_gene: .; abundance: many; CDR3aa: CAMRPTGTYGYTF; CDR3nt: TGTGCCATGAGACCGACCGGGACCTATGGCTACACCTTC
j_gene: TRBJ2-1; v_gene: TRBV25-1; d_gene: TRBD2; abundance: .; CDR3aa: CASSARPSGGANEQFF; CDR3nt: TGTGCCAGCAGTGCTAGGCCTAGCGGGGGGGCCAATGAGCAGTTCTTC
j_gene: TRBJ1-1; v_gene: TRBV7-9; d_gene: .; abundance: .; CDR3aa: CASSLATVEAFF; CDR3nt: TGTGCCAGCAGCTTAGCGACAGTTGAAGCTTTCTTT
j_gene: TRBJ2-7; v_gene: TRBV7-9; d_gene: .; abundance: .; CDR3aa: CASSHSWAYEQYF; CDR3nt: TGTGCCAGCAGCCATAGCTGGGCCTACGAGCAGTACTTC
j_gene: TRBJ1-1; v_gene: TRBV29-1; d_gene: TRBD1; abundance: .; CDR3aa: CSVGGQGGPEAFF; CDR3nt: TGCAGCGTTGGCGGACAGGGGGGCCCTGAAGCCTTCTTT
j_gene: TRBJ1-1; v_gene: TRBV24-1; d_gene: .; abundance: .; CDR3aa: CATSGRERVEAFF; CDR3nt: TGTGCCACCAGTGGGCGGGAGAGGGTTGAAGCTTTCTTT
j_gene: TRBJ2-5; v_gene: TRBV15; d_gene: .; abundance: .; CDR3aa: CATSRPVGAQYF; CDR3nt: TGTGCCACCAGCAGACCTGTCGGGGCCCAGTACTTC
j_gene: TRBJ1-5; v_gene: TRBV5-1; d_gene: .; abundance: .; CDR3aa: CASSKDGSDQPQHF; CDR3nt: TGCGCTAGCAGCAAAGACGGTAGCGATCAGCCCCAGCATTTT
j_gene: TRBJ1-1; v_gene: TRBV7-6; d_gene: .; abundance: few; CDR3aa: CASSLGQSTEAFF; CDR3nt: TGTGCCAGCAGCTTAGGACAAAGCACTGAAGCTTTCTTT
j_gene: TRBJ2-5; v_gene: TRBV7-9; d_gene: .; abundance: .; CDR3aa: CASSARPQGRETQYF; CDR3nt: TGTGCCAGTAGTGCGCGACCACAGGGTAGAGAGACCCAGTACTTC
j_gene: TRBJ1-1; v_gene: TRBV2; d_gene: .; abundance: .; CDR3aa: CASSRLGQLNTEAFF; CDR3nt: TGTGCCAGCAGTCGATTAGGACAACTGAACACTGAAGCTTTCTTT
j_gene: TRBJ1-5; v_gene: TRBV29-1; d_gene: .; abundance: .; CDR3aa: CSVLDSLNQPQHF; CDR3nt: TGCAGCGTTTTGGACAGTCTCAATCAGCCCCAGCATTTT
j_gene: TRBJ2-7; v_gene: TRBV9; d_gene: TRBD2; abundance: many; CDR3aa: CASSVASGSYEQYF; CDR3nt: TGTGCCAGCAGCGTAGCTAGCGGGAGCTACGAGCAGTACTTC
j_gene: TRBJ2-6; v_gene: TRBV29-1; d_gene: .; abundance: many; CDR3aa: CSVELPNSGANVLTF; CDR3nt: TGCAGCGTTGAACTTCCGAACTCTGGGGCCAACGTCCTGACTTTC
j_gene: TRBJ2-3; v_gene: TRBV9; d_gene: .; abundance: .; CDR3aa: CASSPRDLGWEGTDTQYF; CDR3nt: TGTGCCAGCAGCCCCCGGGACCTAGGATGGGAGGGCACAGATACGCAGTATTTT
j_gene: TRBJ1-1; v_gene: TRBV19; d_gene: TRBD1; abundance: many; CDR3aa: CASSISQGIGTEAFF; CDR3nt: TGTGCCAGTAGTATATCACAGGGGATAGGCACTGAAGCTTTCTTT
j_gene: TRBJ2-7; v_gene: TRBV29-1; d_gene: .; abundance: .; CDR3aa: CSSETFPGPSYEQYF; CDR3nt: TGCAGCAGTGAAACCTTTCCGGGGCCCTCCTACGAGCAGTACTTC
j_gene: TRBJ2-2; v_gene: TRBV29-1; d_gene: .; abundance: .; CDR3aa: CSVEAEVAGELFF; CDR3nt: TGCAGCGTTGAAGCGGAGGTGGCCGGGGAGCTGTTTTTT